Here is one TCR beta chain with its context. Its antigen remains unknown. Relative to the germline gene, one junction end is altered; a read error may explain this. Measured with immunoSEQ multiplex PCR; TCRdb has only the in-frame clones, and not every one. The repertoire holds tens of thousands of clones, with 65% to 85% as singletons. These data originate in a study of a mutant IDH1 vaccine in newly diagnosed glioma. Overall study: Vaccines were first given 4-6 weeks after radiotherapy alone, or with temozolomide cycles.

Study-level points and caveats: It was over 85% of patients that developed vaccine-induced immune responses.

Noted time point: week 11, during vaccination. Every vaccine dose comprised 300 ug of mutant IDH1 20-mer peptide plus topical imiquimod. The sequencing used PBMCs, collected from a glioma patient whose treatment included an IDH1 peptide vaccine. The TCR sequence derives from a woman in her fifties or sixties with glioma.

This chain's CDR3 is CASSLGQGRPDF. CDR3 DNA: TGTGCCAGCAGCTTAGGGCAGGGACGGCCGGACTTC. The chain links TRBV11-2 to TRBJ2-7; D is perhaps TRBD1 or TRBD2 (5 bases each). Germline CDR1 and CDR2: SGHAT and FQNNGV. The CDR3 runs 12 residues.